This TCR beta chain was sequenced for a study of cytomegalovirus exposure and HLA in healthy donors. CDR3 length: 13 amino acids. Germline lookup yields CDR1 SNHLY and CDR2 FYNNEI. Trimming left V 3 bases short and J 3 bases short, with 7 bases between. With 60 Vbeta and 13 Jbeta primers, the PCR was carried out. Generated by immunoSEQ multiplex PCR, the TCRdb table keeps only in-frame clones and is missing some. Among about 40,000 clones listed, 60% to 70% were seen once. The sequenced sample consisted of PBMCs. V and J are TRBV2 and TRBJ2-3, with D possibly matching TRBD1 (6 bases). The receptor was isolated from a man between 60 and 75 years old in good health and CMV-seropositive. The chain's CDR3 is CASSDQGTDTQYF. In DNA, the CDR3 is TGTGCCAGCAGTGATCAGGGGACAGATACGCAGTATTTT.